This T cell receptor (beta chain) was sequenced in a study of blood T cell repertoires in COVID-19. About the study: Some COVID-19 samples were acute and others convalescent; all came from the United States, Italy and Spain. PBMCs, B-cell-depleted T cells, or T cells provided the cDNA or gDNA that made up the material.

Profiled with immunoSEQ multiplex PCR; TCRdb holds only in-frame clones, not every one. The data contain approximately 300,000 clones, 90% of them singletons. Participants came from fewer than 25 US areas, aged roughly 18 to 100 years. Cohort allocation depended upon clinical history that participants reported. This clonotype originated in a woman between 18 and 29 years old with acute COVID-19. The material sequenced was PBMCs or T cells enriched from blood (not recorded which).

CDR3 amino acids: CASSPSVSGANVLTF. Here the CDR3 DNA reads TGCGCCAGCAGCCCCTCGGTGTCTGGGGCCAACGTCCTGACTTTC. The chain uses TRBV5-1 and TRBJ2-6; D gene uncertain. CDR3 length equals 15 residues. Germline lookup yields CDR1 SGHRS and CDR2 YFSETQ. Between the trimmed V and J ends, which lost 4 bases and 1 base, there was a span of 9 bases. The full variable domain, completed using reference TRBV5-1 and TRBJ2-6, is KAGVTQTPRYLIKTRGQQVTLSCSPISGHRSVSWYQQTPGQGLQFLFEYFSETQRNKGNFPGRFSGRQFSNSRSEMNVSTLELGDSALYLCASSPSVSGANVLTFGAGSRLTVL.